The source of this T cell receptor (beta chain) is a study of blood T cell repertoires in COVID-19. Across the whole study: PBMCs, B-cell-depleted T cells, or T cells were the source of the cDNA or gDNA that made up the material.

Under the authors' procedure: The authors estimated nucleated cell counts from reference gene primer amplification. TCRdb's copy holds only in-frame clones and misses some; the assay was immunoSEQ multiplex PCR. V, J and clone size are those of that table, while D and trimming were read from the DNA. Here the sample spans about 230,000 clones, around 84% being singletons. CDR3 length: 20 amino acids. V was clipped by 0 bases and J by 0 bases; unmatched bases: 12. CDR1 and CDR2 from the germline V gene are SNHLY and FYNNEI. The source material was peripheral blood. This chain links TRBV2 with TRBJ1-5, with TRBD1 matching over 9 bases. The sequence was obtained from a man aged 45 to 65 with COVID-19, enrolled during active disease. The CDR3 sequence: CASSEAGTGYPSYSNQPQHF. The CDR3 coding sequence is TGTGCCAGCAGTGAAGCCGGGACAGGGTACCCATCTTATAGCAATCAGCCCCAGCATTTT. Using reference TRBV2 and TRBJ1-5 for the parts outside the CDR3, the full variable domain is EPEVTQTPSHQVTQMGQEVILRCVPISNHLYFYWYRQILGQKVEFLVSFYNNEISEKSEIFDDQFSVERPDGSNFTLKIRSTKLEDSAMYFCASSEAGTGYPSYSNQPQHFGDGTRLSIL.